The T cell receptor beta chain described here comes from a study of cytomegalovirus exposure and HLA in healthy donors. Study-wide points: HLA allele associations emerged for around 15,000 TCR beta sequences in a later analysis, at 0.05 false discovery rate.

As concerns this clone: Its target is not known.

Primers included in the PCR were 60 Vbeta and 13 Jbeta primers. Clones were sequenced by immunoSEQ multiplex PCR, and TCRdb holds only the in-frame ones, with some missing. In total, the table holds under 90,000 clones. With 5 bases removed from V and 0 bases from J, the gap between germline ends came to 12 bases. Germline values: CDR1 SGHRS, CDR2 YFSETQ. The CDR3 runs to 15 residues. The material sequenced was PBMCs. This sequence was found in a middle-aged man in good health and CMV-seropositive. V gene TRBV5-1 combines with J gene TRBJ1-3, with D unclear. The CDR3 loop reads CASSSEPSSGNTIYF. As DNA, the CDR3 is TGCGCCAGCAGTTCGGAGCCCTCCTCTGGAAACACCATATATTTT.